These T cell receptor beta chains were read from a single sample in a study of read filtering for tumor transcriptome and immune sequencing. TCRdb itself ran the reads through MiXCR, one entry per CDR3 protein. The top ten hold approximately 10% of the sample, which has some 130,000 distinct CDR3 sequences, approximately 12% seen once. The material sequenced was a population of CD138-negative cells sorted from bone marrow. These receptors originate from a donor aged 40 or older with multiple myeloma. Each CDR3 is given with its conserved first and last residue. Fields, in order: V gene, J gene, D gene, CDR3 protein. D genes are given only for firm matches.

V: TRBV24-1
J: TRBJ2-6
D: TRBD2
CDR3: CATGTSGRSGANVLTF

V: TRBV28
J: TRBJ1-5
D: .
CDR3: CASSPAGTGYNQPQHF

V: TRBV11-2
J: TRBJ2-1
D: TRBD2
CDR3: CASSLGSGKGDEQFF

V: TRBV5-1
J: TRBJ2-2
D: .
CDR3: CASSLAGPAANTGELFF

V: TRBV20-1
J: TRBJ2-1
D: TRBD2
CDR3: CSARDPGAGGYNEQFF

V: TRBV6-1
J: TRBJ2-3
D: .
CDR3: CASSERRQNRLTDTQYF

V: TRBV7-9
J: TRBJ2-1
D: .
CDR3: CASSLYLTGSSYNEQFF

V: TRBV7-9
J: TRBJ1-5
D: TRBD1
CDR3: CASSWDRGNQPQHF

V: TRBV7-6
J: TRBJ2-3
D: TRBD2
CDR3: CASSRSSGARTGTQYF

V: TRBV28
J: TRBJ2-7
D: TRBD1
CDR3: CASSPGQGVYEQYF

V: TRBV4-1
J: TRBJ1-2
D: TRBD1
CDR3: CASSQSTQGIYGYTF

V: TRBV7-2
J: TRBJ2-2
D: .
CDR3: CASRDRSYTGELFF

V: TRBV4-1
J: TRBJ2-1
D: .
CDR3: CASSPPLTGTQAFF

V: TRBV5-1
J: TRBJ1-1
D: TRBD1
CDR3: CASSIQGDFAEAFF

V: TRBV4-1
J: TRBJ1-2
D: TRBD1
CDR3: CASSLRTGGNHGYTF

V: TRBV18
J: TRBJ2-1
D: .
CDR3: CASSPGEGVYNEQFF

V: TRBV20-1
J: TRBJ1-1
D: TRBD1
CDR3: CSAIRQGPTEAFF

V: TRBV4-1
J: TRBJ2-3
D: .
CDR3: CASSHMDTDTQYF

V: TRBV3-1
J: TRBJ2-1
D: .
CDR3: CASSPRVASINEQFF

V: TRBV10-3
J: TRBJ2-1
D: .
CDR3: CAISESTQGGAYNEQFF

V: TRBV6-5
J: TRBJ2-7
D: .
CDR3: CASTPTGPDEQYF

V: TRBV7-2
J: TRBJ2-1
D: .
CDR3: CASSDLEGRFYNEQFF

V: TRBV3-1
J: TRBJ1-5
D: .
CDR3: CASSPRTGYGQPQHF

V: TRBV2
J: TRBJ1-1
D: .
CDR3: CASSSDTNTEAFF

V: TRBV27
J: TRBJ2-1
D: TRBD2
CDR3: CASSRQREIDYNEQFF

V: TRBV6-5
J: TRBJ1-1
D: .
CDR3: CASSYSAGRAEAFF

V: TRBV5-1
J: TRBJ2-3
D: .
CDR3: CASSLARSTDTQYF

V: TRBV7-9
J: TRBJ2-3
D: TRBD2
CDR3: CASSFSGRAADTQYF

V: TRBV20-1
J: TRBJ1-5
D: .
CDR3: CSALARGFQPQHF

V: TRBV5-8
J: TRBJ2-5
D: .
CDR3: CASSLIGQETQYF

V: TRBV29-1
J: TRBJ2-3
D: .
CDR3: CSVAQADTQYF

V: TRBV29-1
J: TRBJ1-1
D: TRBD1
CDR3: CSVPGGGGQGGTEAFF

V: TRBV15
J: TRBJ1-6
D: .
CDR3: CATSRDYNSPLHF

V: TRBV7-8
J: TRBJ1-2
D: .
CDR3: CASSSRQAYYYGYTF

V: TRBV20-1
J: TRBJ2-3
D: TRBD2
CDR3: CSARRSSGGSTDTQYF

V: TRBV28
J: TRBJ1-2
D: .
CDR3: CASSFRRDYGYTF

V: TRBV29-1
J: TRBJ2-7
D: TRBD1
CDR3: CSVAGTGGAEQYF

V: TRBV9
J: TRBJ1-1
D: .
CDR3: CASNRVLDTEAFF

V: TRBV19
J: TRBJ2-7
D: .
CDR3: CASSPDRATYEQYF

V: TRBV20-1
J: TRBJ1-2
D: .
CDR3: CSARGGNYGYTF